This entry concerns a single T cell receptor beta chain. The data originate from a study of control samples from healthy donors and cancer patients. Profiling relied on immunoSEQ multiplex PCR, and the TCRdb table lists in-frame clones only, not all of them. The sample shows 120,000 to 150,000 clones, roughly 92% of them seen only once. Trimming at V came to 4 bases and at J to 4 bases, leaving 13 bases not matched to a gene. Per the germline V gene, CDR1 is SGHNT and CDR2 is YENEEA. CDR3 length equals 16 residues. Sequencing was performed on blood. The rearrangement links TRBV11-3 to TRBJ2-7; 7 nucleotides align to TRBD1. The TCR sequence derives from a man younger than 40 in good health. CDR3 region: CASSSLCRDSLYEQYF. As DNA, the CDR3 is TGTGCCAGCAGCTCACTATGTCGGGACAGCCTTTACGAGCAGTACTTC.